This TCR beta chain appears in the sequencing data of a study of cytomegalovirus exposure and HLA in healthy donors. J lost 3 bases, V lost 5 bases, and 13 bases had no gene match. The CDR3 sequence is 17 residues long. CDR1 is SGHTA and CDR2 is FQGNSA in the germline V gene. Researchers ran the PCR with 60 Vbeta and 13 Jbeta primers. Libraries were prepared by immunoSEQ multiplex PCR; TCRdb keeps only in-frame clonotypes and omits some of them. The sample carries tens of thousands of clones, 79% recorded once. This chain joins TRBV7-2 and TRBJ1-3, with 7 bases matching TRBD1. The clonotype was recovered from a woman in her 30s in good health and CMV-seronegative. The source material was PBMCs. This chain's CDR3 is CASSLWAGTAGGNTIYF. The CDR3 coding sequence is TGTGCCAGCAGCCTATGGGCCGGGACAGCCGGTGGAAACACCATATATTTT.